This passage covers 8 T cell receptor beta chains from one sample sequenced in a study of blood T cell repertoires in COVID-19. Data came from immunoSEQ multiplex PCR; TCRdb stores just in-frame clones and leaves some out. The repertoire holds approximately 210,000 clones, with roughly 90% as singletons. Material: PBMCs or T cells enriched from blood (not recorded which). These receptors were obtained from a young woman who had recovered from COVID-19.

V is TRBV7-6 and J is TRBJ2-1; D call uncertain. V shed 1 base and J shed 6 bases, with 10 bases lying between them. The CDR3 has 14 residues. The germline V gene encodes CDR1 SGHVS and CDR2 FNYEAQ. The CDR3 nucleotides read TGTGCCAGCAGCTTAGGCGAGTCGGGCAATGAGCAGTTCTTC. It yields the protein CASSLGESGNEQFF. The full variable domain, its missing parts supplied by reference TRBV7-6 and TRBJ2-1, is GAGVSQSPRYKVTKRGQDVALRCDPISGHVSLYWYRQALGQGPEFLTYFNYEAQQDKSGLPNDRFSAERPEGSISTLTIQRTEQRDSAMYRCASSLGESGNEQFFGPGTRLTVL.

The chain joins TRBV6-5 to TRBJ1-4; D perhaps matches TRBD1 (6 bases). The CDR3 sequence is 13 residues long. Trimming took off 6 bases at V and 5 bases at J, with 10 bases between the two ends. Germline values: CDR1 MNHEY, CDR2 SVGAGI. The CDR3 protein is CASRDSENEKLFF. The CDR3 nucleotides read TGTGCCAGCAGGGACAGTGAGAATGAAAAACTGTTTTTT.

This chain's CDR3 is CASSQTNRDGYTF. The CDR3 DNA is TGTGCCAGCAGTCAAACGAACAGGGATGGCTACACCTTC. The chain employs TRBV6-5 and TRBJ1-2, with D perhaps TRBD1 (6 bases). Germline values: CDR1 MNHEY, CDR2 SVGAGI. The CDR3 is made up of 13 amino acids. Trimming took 5 bases from V and 6 from J, leaving 13 bases between them.

CDR3 sequence reads: CASSLSFSGNPLSTQHF. CDR3 DNA: TGTGCCAGCAGCTTGTCTTTTTCAGGAAACCCCCTCAGTACCCAGCATTTT. V gene TRBV5-6 combines with J gene TRBJ1-5; D ambiguous. The germline CDR1 and CDR2 sequences are SGHDT and YYEEEE. Trimming stripped 1 base from V and 11 bases from J, with 25 bases between. This CDR3 has 17 residues.

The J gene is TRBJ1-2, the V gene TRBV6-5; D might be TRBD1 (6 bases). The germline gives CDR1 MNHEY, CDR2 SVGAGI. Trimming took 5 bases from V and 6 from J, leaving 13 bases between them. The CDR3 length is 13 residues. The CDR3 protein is CASSNRDGNGYTF. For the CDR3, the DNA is TGTGCCAGCAGTAACAGGGATGGTAATGGCTACACCTTC.

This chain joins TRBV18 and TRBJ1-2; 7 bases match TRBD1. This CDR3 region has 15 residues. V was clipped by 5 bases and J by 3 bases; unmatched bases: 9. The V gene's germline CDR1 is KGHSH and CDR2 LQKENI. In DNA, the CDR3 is TGTGCCAGCTCAGGTACCGGGACAGACGACTATGGCTACACCTTC. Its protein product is CASSGTGTDDYGYTF.

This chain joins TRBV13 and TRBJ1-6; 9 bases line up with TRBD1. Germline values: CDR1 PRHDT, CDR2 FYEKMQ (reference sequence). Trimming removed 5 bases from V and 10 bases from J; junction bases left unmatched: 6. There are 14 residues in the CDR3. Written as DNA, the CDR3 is TGTGCCAGCAGCCAGGGACAGGGTGGCTCACCCCTCCACTTT. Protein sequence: CASSQGQGGSPLHF.

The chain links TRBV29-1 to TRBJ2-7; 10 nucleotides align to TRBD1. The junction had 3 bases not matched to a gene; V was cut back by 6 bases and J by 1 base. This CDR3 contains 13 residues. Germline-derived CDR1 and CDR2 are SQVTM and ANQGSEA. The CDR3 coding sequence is TGCAGCGTCCGGACAGGGGGTTCCTACGAGCAGTACTTC. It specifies CSVRTGGSYEQYF.